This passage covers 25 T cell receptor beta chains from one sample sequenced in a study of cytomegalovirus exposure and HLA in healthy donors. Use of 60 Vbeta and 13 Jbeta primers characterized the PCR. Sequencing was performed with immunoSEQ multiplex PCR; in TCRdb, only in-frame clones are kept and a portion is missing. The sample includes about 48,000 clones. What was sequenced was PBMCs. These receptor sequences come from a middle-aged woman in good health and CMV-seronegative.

The CDR3 is CASSLDTAYEQYF. The CDR3 bases are TGTGCCAGCAGCTTGGACACCGCCTACGAGCAGTACTTC. The J gene is TRBJ2-7, the V gene TRBV7-6, with D perhaps matching TRBD1 (5 bases). Germline V gives CDR1 SGHVS, CDR2 FNYEAQ. The CDR3 contains 13 residues. Trimming stripped 3 bases from V and 2 bases from J, with 8 bases between. The full variable domain, its missing parts supplied by reference TRBV7-6 and TRBJ2-7, is GAGVSQSPRYKVTKRGQDVALRCDPISGHVSLYWYRQALGQGPEFLTYFNYEAQQDKSGLPNDRFSAERPEGSISTLTIQRTEQRDSAMYRCASSLDTAYEQYFGPGTRLTVT.

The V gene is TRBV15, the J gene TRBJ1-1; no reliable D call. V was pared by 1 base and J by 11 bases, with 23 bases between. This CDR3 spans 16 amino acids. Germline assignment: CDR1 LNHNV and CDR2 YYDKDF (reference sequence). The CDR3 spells CATSRGFGSEASSAFF. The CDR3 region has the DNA TGTGCCACCAGCAGAGGCTTCGGGTCCGAGGCGTCATCCGCTTTCTTT.

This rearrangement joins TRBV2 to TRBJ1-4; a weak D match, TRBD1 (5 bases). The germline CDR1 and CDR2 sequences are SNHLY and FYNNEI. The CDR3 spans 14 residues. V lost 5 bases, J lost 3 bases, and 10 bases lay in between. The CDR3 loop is CASSQGSSNEKLFF. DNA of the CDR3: TGTGCCAGCAGTCAGGGTAGCTCTAATGAAAAACTGTTTTTT.

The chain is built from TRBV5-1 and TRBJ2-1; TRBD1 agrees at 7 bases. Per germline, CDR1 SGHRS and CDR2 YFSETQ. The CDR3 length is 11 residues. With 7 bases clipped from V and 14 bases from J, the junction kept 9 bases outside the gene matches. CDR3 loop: CASGPRDSEFF. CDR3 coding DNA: TGCGCCAGCGGCCCCCGGGACAGTGAGTTCTTC.

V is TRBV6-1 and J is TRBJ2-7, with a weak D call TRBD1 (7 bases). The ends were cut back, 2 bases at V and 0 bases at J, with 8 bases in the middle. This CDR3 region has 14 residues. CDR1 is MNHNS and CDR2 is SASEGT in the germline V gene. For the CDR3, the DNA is TGTGCCAGCAGTGAACAGGGGGGCTCCTACGAGCAGTACTTC. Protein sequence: CASSEQGGSYEQYF.

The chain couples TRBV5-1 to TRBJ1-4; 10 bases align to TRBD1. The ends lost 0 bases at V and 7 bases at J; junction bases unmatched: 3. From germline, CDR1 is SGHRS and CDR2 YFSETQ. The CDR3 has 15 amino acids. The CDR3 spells CASSLEGQGGEKLFF. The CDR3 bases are TGCGCCAGCAGCTTGGAAGGACAGGGGGGTGAAAAACTGTTTTTT.

This CDR3 is CASSSSGGAGSPLHF. In DNA form, the CDR3 reads TGTGCCAGTAGTTCCAGCGGAGGGGCAGGGTCACCCCTCCACTTT. The rearrangement links TRBV19 to TRBJ1-6; D might be TRBD1 (5 bases). Looked up from germline, CDR1 is LNHDA and CDR2 is SQIVND (reference sequence). The CDR3 consists of 15 residues. V lost 5 bases to trimming and J lost 10 bases, with 18 bases between them.

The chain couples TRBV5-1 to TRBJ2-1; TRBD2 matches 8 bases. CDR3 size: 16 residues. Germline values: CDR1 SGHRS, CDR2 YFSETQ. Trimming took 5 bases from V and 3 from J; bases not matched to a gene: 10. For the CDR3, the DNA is TGCGCCAGCAGATTCCGGACTAGCCCCAACTACAATGAGCAGTTCTTC. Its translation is CASRFRTSPNYNEQFF. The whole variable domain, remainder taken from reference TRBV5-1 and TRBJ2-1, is KAGVTQTPRYLIKTRGQQVTLSCSPISGHRSVSWYQQTPGQGLQFLFEYFSETQRNKGNFPGRFSGRQFSNSRSEMNVSTLELGDSALYLCASRFRTSPNYNEQFFGPGTRLTVL.

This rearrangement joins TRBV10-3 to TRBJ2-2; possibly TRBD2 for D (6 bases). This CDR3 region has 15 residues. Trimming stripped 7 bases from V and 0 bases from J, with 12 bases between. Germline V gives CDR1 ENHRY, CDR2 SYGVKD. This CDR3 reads CAINLSGANTGELFF. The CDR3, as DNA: TGTGCCATCAACCTTAGCGGCGCGAACACCGGGGAGCTGTTTTTT.

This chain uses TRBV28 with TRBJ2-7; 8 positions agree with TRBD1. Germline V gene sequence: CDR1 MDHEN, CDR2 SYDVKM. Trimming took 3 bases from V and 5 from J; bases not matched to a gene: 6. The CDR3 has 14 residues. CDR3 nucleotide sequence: TGTGCCAGCAGTTTCAGGGGGCGAGTCCACGAGCAGTACTTC. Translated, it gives CASSFRGRVHEQYF.

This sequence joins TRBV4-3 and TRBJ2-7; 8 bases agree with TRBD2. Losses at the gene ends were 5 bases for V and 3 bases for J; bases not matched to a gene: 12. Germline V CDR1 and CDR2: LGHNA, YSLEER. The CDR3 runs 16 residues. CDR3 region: CASSEGRLAGVYEQYF. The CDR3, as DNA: TGCGCCAGCAGCGAAGGCAGGCTAGCGGGCGTCTACGAGCAGTACTTC.

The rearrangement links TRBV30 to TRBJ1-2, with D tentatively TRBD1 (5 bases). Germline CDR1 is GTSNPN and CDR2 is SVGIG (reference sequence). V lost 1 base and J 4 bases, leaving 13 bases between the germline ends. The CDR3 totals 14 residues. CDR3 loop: CAWSDTRQGYGYTF. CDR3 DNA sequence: TGTGCCTGGAGTGACACCCGGCAGGGCTATGGCTACACCTTC. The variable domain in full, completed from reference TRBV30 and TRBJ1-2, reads SQTIHQWPATLVQPVGSPLSLECTVEGTSNPNLYWYRQAAGRGLQLLFYSVGIGQISSEVPQNLSASRPQDRQFILSSKKLLLSDSGFYLCAWSDTRQGYGYTFGSGTRLTVV.

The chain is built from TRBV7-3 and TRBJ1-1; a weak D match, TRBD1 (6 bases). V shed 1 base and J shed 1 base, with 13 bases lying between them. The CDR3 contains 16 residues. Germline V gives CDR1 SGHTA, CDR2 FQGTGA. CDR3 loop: CASSLIGGARNTEAFF. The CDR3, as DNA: TGTGCCAGCAGCTTAATTGGGGGGGCGAGGAACACTGAAGCTTTCTTT.

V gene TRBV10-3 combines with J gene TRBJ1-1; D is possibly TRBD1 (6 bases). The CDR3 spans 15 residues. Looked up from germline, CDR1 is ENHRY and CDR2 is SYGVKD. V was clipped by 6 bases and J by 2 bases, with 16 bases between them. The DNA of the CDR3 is TGTGCCATCAGGTTCCAGGGGCCACGTAACACTGAAGCTTTCTTT. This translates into CAIRFQGPRNTEAFF.

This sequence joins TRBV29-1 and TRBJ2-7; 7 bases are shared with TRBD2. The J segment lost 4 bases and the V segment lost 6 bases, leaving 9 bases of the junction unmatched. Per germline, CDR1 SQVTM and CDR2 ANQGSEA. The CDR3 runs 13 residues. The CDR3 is CSVTRESSYEQYF. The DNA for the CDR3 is TGCAGCGTGACGCGGGAGAGTAGTTACGAGCAGTACTTC.

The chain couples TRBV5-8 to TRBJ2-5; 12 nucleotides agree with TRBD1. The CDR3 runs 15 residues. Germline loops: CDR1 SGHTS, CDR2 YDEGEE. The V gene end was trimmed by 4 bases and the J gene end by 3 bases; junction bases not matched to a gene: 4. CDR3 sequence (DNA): TGTGCCAGCAGCGCCGGGACAGGGGGCGAAGAGACCCAGTACTTC. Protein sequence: CASSAGTGGEETQYF.

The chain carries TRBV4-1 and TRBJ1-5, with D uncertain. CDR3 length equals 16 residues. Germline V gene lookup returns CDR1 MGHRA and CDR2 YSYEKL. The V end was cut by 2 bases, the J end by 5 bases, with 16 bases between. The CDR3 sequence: CASSQSRWSLDQPQHF. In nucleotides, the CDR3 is TGCGCCAGCAGCCAATCTCGGTGGTCGCTCGATCAGCCCCAGCATTTT.

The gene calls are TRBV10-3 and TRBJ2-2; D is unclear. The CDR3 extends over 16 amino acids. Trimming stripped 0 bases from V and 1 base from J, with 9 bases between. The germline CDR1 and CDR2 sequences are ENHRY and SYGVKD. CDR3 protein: CAISESIGRNTGELFF. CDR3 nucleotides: TGTGCCATCAGTGAGTCAATTGGGCGGAACACCGGGGAGCTGTTTTTT.

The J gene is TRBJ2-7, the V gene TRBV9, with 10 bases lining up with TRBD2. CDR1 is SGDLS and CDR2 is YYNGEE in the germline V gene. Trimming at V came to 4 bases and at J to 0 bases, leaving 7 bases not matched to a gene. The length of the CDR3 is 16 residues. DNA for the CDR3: TGTGCCAGCAGCACCGGACTAGCGGACCGCTCCTACGAGCAGTACTTC. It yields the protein CASSTGLADRSYEQYF.

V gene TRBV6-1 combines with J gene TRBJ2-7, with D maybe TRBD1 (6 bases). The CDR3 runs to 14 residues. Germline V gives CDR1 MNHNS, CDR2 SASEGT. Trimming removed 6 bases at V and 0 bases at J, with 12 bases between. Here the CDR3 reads CASRPRGISYEQYF. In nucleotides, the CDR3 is TGTGCCAGCAGGCCCAGGGGCATCTCCTACGAGCAGTACTTC.

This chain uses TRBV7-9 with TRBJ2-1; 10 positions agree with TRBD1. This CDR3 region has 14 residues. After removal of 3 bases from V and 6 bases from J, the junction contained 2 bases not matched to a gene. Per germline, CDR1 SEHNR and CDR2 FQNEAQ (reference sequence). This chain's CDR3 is CASSLWTGGNEQFF. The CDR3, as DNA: TGTGCCAGCAGCTTGTGGACAGGGGGCAATGAGCAGTTCTTC. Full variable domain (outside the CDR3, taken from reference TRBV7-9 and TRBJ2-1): DTGVSQNPRHKITKRGQNVTFRCDPISEHNRLYWYRQTLGQGPEFLTYFQNEAQLEKSRLLSDRFSAERPKGSFSTLEIQRTEQGDSAMYLCASSLWTGGNEQFFGPGTRLTVL.

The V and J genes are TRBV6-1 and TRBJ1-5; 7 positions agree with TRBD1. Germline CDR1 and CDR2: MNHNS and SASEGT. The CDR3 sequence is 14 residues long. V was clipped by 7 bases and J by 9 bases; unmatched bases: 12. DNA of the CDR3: TGTGCCAGCACCTCTGGACAGGCTTTAGGGCCCCAGCATTTT. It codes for CASTSGQALGPQHF.

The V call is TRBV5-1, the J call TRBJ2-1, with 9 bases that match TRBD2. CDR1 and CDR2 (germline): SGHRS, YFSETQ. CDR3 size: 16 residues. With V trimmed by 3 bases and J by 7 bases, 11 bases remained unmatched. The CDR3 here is CASSWNPGLASNEQFF. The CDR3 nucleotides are TGCGCCAGCAGCTGGAACCCGGGACTAGCCTCGAATGAGCAGTTCTTC.

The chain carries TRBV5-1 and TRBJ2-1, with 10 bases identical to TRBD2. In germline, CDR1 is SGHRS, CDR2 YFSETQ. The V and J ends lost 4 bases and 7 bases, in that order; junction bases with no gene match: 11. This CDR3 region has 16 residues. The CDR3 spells CASSIRSGGAGNEQFF. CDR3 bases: TGCGCCAGCAGCATCCGAAGCGGGGGGGCTGGGAATGAGCAGTTCTTC.

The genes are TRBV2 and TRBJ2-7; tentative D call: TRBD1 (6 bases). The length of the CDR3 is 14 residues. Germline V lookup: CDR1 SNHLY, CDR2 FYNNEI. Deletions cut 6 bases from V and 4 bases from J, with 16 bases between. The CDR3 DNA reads TGTGCCAGCAGGCGTAGACAGGCGACTTACGAGCAGTACTTC. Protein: CASRRRQATYEQYF.